This T cell receptor beta chain was documented in a study of blood T cell repertoires in COVID-19. CDR3 length equals 17 residues. J gave up 1 base and V 8 bases, and 13 bases lay outside the gene matches. Looked up from germline, CDR1 is MNHNY and CDR2 is SVGAGI (reference sequence). In the original processing: Estimates of nucleated cell counts were drawn from the amplification of reference gene primers. Repertoires were generated with immunoSEQ multiplex PCR, while TCRdb's copy carries only in-frame clones and drops some. V and J calls and clone size follow that table, whereas D and trimming were derived from the DNA. This sample has about 210,000 clones, with roughly 78% found just once.

The material sequenced was peripheral blood. The TCR sequence derives from a woman between 40 and 55 years old with acute or convalescent COVID-19. The V and J genes are TRBV6-6 and TRBJ1-1; 10 nucleotides match TRBD1. CDR3 coding DNA: TGTGCCAGCGGTCCGTGGGGACAGGGGCATCGGAACACTGAAGCTTTCTTT. Its translation is CASGPWGQGHRNTEAFF.